The 8 T cell receptor beta chains listed next were all sequenced from one sample in a study of shared clonotypes between healthy human individuals. Selected positively for CCR7 and CD45RO-negative, naive CD8 cells excluded terminally differentiated effector memory CD45RA+ cells. Profiled with immunoSEQ multiplex PCR; TCRdb holds only in-frame clones, not every one. The sample includes hundreds of thousands of clones, roughly 92% of them seen just once. Input material: naive CD8+ T cells sorted from blood. All receptors derive from a man aged 30-40 years in good health.

This clone was seen once. V usage is TRBV11-3 and J usage is TRBJ2-7, with 8 bases aligning to TRBD1. V lost 4 bases, J lost 6 bases, and 8 bases stayed unmatched. Germline V gives CDR1 SGHNT, CDR2 YENEEA. CDR3 length: 14 residues. In nucleotides, the CDR3 is TGTGCCAGCAGCTCCCGGACAGGGCGCCGCGAGCAGTACTTC. It specifies CASSSRTGRREQYF.

The genes are TRBV12-5 and TRBJ2-5, with D unclear. With 4 bases removed from V and 4 bases from J, the gap between germline ends came to 4 bases. Germline CDR1 reads LGHNT; CDR2 reads FRNRAP. The CDR3 runs 11 residues. CDR3 DNA sequence: TGTGCTAGTGGTTCGGGAGAGACCCAGTACTTC. Its protein product is CASGSGETQYF.

The chain employs TRBV7-6 and TRBJ1-1, with TRBD1 as a possible D gene (6 bases). CDR1 SGHVS and CDR2 FNYEAQ come from the germline V gene. The V gene lost 5 bases and the J gene lost 3 bases, with 13 bases spanning the gap. The CDR3 has 14 amino acids. In DNA, the CDR3 is TGTGCCAGCAGCGACGGTCAGGGGCACACTGAAGCTTTCTTT. As protein: CASSDGQGHTEAFF.

The chain combines TRBV10-2 with TRBJ2-1; a weak D match, TRBD1 (6 bases). This CDR3 is 14 amino acids long. Trimming shortened V by 6 bases and J by 0 bases, and 9 bases separated the two germline ends. Germline-derived CDR1 and CDR2 are WSHSY and SAAADI. In DNA form, the CDR3 reads TGCGCCAGCAGGGGGGCTCCCTCCTACAATGAGCAGTTCTTC. As protein: CASRGAPSYNEQFF.

The chain links TRBV5-1 to TRBJ1-1, with a tentative D call TRBD1 (6 bases). V lost 5 bases, J lost 8 bases, and 10 bases lay in between. Germline assignment: CDR1 SGHRS and CDR2 YFSETQ. The CDR3 totals 11 residues. The CDR3 is CASRKDSEAFF. CDR3 bases: TGCGCCAGCAGGAAGGACAGCGAAGCTTTCTTT.

A remark on this clone: One end of the junction is discordant with germline, which a read error may explain. The chain employs TRBV7-9 and TRBJ2-7, with TRBD1 matching 7 bases. Germline CDR1 SEHNR, CDR2 FQNEAQ (reference sequence). The CDR3 runs 12 residues. This CDR3 reads CASSLAGTDRRF. CDR3 bases: TGTGCCAGCAGCTTAGCCGGGACAGACCGTCGCTTC.

In regard to this clone: Distinct nucleotide sequences in the sample also encode this CDR3. J is TRBJ1-1 and V is TRBV6-5, with D tentatively TRBD1 (5 bases). CDR3 size: 14 residues. The V end lost 0 bases, the J end lost 1 base, and 6 bases lay between the germline ends. Germline CDR1 MNHEY, CDR2 SVGAGI. The CDR3 sequence is CASSYSTGNTEAFF. The CDR3 coding sequence is TGTGCCAGCAGTTACTCCACAGGGAACACTGAAGCTTTCTTT.

V is TRBV10-3 and J is TRBJ1-1; a weak D match, TRBD1 (6 bases). Trimming shortened V by 0 bases and J by 3 bases, and 11 bases separated the two germline ends. This CDR3 contains 15 residues. Per germline, CDR1 ENHRY and CDR2 SYGVKD. Written as DNA, the CDR3 is TGTGCCATCAGTGAGTCTCGGGGGCAAGACACTGAAGCTTTCTTT. Its protein is CAISESRGQDTEAFF.